One and the same sample provided the 11 T cell receptor beta chains below, sequenced in a study of a mutant IDH1 vaccine in newly diagnosed glioma. The table came from immunoSEQ multiplex PCR; TCRdb's copy has only in-frame clones and leaves some out. The sample gives roughly 42,000 clones, 70% to 90% of which show up once; roughly 1.8% is in the top ten. Their antigens remain unidentified. Indicated time point: week 5, during vaccination. Each dose delivered 300 ug of mutant IDH1 20-mer peptide subcutaneously with imiquimod. The input for sequencing was PBMCs, taken from a glioma patient whose treatment included an IDH1 peptide vaccine. The source is a man in his forties with glioma.

The rearrangement links TRBV19 to TRBJ2-1; maybe TRBD2 (6 bases). Germline V gene data show CDR1 as LNHDA and CDR2 as SQIVND (reference sequence). The V end was cut by 5 bases, the J end by 3 bases, with 8 bases between. The CDR3 covers 13 residues. The CDR3, as DNA: TGTGCCAGTAGTGGCGGGAACTACAATGAGCAGTTCTTC. Translated, it gives CASSGGNYNEQFF.

This clone was detected a few times. V usage is TRBV6-5 and J usage is TRBJ2-2; D ambiguous. From germline, CDR1 is MNHEY and CDR2 SVGAGI. The CDR3 consists of 14 residues. Trimming stripped 1 base from V and 7 bases from J, with 10 bases between. CDR3 DNA: TGTGCCAGCAGTTACTATAGGGATAACGGGGAGCTGTTTTTT. Residues: CASSYYRDNGELFF.

The V call is TRBV28, the J call TRBJ2-7; D is possibly TRBD1 (6 bases). In germline, CDR1 is MDHEN, CDR2 SYDVKM. The CDR3 is 14 residues long. Trimming cost V 8 bases and J 7 bases, with 21 bases left between them. The CDR3 coding sequence is TGTGCCAGCTCGAGGACCGGGACACTGAGAGAGCAGTACTTC. This codes for CASSRTGTLREQYF.

The V gene is TRBV18, the J gene TRBJ2-7; D is unclear. The CDR3 spans 13 residues. Trimming left V 4 bases short and J 4 bases short, with 11 bases between. Germline lookup yields CDR1 KGHSH and CDR2 LQKENI. The CDR3 DNA follows: TGTGCCAGCTCACTGAGATCTGGTTACGAGCAGTACTTC. It is translated as CASSLRSGYEQYF.

The chain links TRBV7-2 to TRBJ2-3; 10 bases agree with TRBD2. CDR1 is SGHTA, CDR2 FQGNSA, per germline. The V and J ends lost 5 bases and 1 base, in that order; junction bases with no gene match: 9. This CDR3 contains 17 residues. Written as DNA, the CDR3 is TGTGCCAGCAGCACAGGACTAGCGGCCAAACGCACAGATACGCAGTATTTT. It specifies CASSTGLAAKRTDTQYF.

In nucleotides, the CDR3 is TGTGCCAGCAGTGAAGCTTTCCGCGCAGAGCAGTACTTC. Translating it yields CASSEAFRAEQYF. The chain recombines TRBV6-1 with TRBJ2-7; D not resolved. CDR1 is MNHNS, CDR2 SASEGT, per germline. CDR3 size: 13 residues. V lost 0 bases and J 7 bases, leaving 10 bases between the germline ends.

The J gene is TRBJ2-7, the V gene TRBV6-1; D perhaps matches TRBD1 (5 bases). The CDR3 totals 14 residues. Germline CDR1 and CDR2: MNHNS and SASEGT. With 2 bases removed from V and 3 bases from J, the gap between germline ends came to 11 bases. In DNA form, the CDR3 reads TGTGCCAGCAGTGAAACAGGTCAAGGCTACGAGCAGTACTTC. As protein: CASSETGQGYEQYF.

The chain links TRBV27 to TRBJ1-2; 7 positions match TRBD1. The CDR3 is made up of 17 amino acids. Looked up from germline, CDR1 is MNHEY and CDR2 is SMNVEV (reference sequence). V trimming: 3 bases; J trimming: 6 bases; junction bases outside the gene matches: 16. CDR3 nucleotides: TGTGCCAGCAGTTTCCGTAAACAGGGGACCCTAAAGAATGGCTACACCTTC. The encoded protein is CASSFRKQGTLKNGYTF.

This clone was seen just once. This chain joins TRBV7-2 and TRBJ2-4, with no clear D. V was trimmed by 3 bases and J by 5 bases, leaving 8 bases between them. The CDR3 loop spans 13 amino acids. Germline V CDR1 and CDR2: SGHTA, FQGNSA. The CDR3 DNA sequence: TGTGCCAGCAGCTTGTCGATTGAAAACATTCAGTACTTC. This sequence encodes CASSLSIENIQYF.

The chain employs TRBV27 and TRBJ2-4; D possibly matches TRBD1 or TRBD2 (6 bases each). V dropped 4 bases and J dropped 2 bases, with 15 bases sitting between them. Germline CDR1 and CDR2: MNHEY and SMNVEV (reference sequence). The CDR3 loop spans 16 amino acids. CDR3 residues: CASSSLGGYSKNIQYF. The CDR3, as DNA: TGTGCCAGCAGTTCACTGGGGGGCTACTCCAAAAACATTCAGTACTTC.

The rearrangement joins TRBV2 to TRBJ1-1; 7 bases map to TRBD1. The germline V gene encodes CDR1 SNHLY and CDR2 FYNNEI. V lost 6 bases and J lost 5; bases outside the gene matches: 12. The CDR3 runs to 15 residues. The CDR3 DNA follows: TGTGCCAGCAGAGATCATTCAGGGGGAAGTACTGAAGCTTTCTTT. Translated: CASRDHSGGSTEAFF.